These 32 T cell receptor beta chains came from one sample sequenced in a study of blood T cell repertoires in COVID-19. The repertoire was sequenced with immunoSEQ multiplex PCR; TCRdb's copy has only in-frame clones and lacks some. The sample has about 310,000 clones, more than 75% seen once. The source material was peripheral blood. These receptor sequences come from a man aged 50-60 years with active or convalescent COVID-19.

This chain connects TRBV12-3 or TRBV12-4 to TRBJ2-7; D remains ambiguous. The CDR3 is made up of 12 amino acids. V gave up 6 bases and J gave up 0 bases, with 6 bases separating them. For the CDR3, the DNA is TGTGCCAGCAGCCCTAGCTCCTACGAGCAGTACTTC. Translation gives CASSPSSYEQYF.

This sequence joins TRBV10-1 and TRBJ1-1; 7 nucleotides agree with TRBD1. This CDR3 comprises 13 residues. Trimming cost V 6 bases and J 3 bases; bases outside gene matches: 4. Looked up from germline, CDR1 is WNHNN and CDR2 is SYGVQD (reference sequence). The CDR3 loop reads CASSQGEDTEAFF. The CDR3 DNA follows: TGCGCCAGCAGCCAGGGGGAGGACACTGAAGCTTTCTTT.

This chain uses TRBV24-1 with TRBJ1-1, with 8 bases that match TRBD1. The J segment lost 5 bases and the V segment lost 3 bases, leaving 7 bases of the junction unmatched. CDR1 KGHDR and CDR2 SFDVKD come from the germline V gene. This CDR3 is built from 15 residues. CDR3 sequence reads: CATSDPTGGETEAFF. The CDR3 region has the DNA TGTGCCACCAGTGATCCAACAGGGGGGGAGACTGAAGCTTTCTTT.

The chain recombines TRBV3-1 (or the pseudogene TRBV3-2) with TRBJ2-2, with 7 positions matching TRBD1. Germline assignment: CDR1 LGHDT and CDR2 YNNKEL (reference sequence). This CDR3 spans 15 amino acids. V was pared by 4 bases and J by 1 base, with 3 bases of the junction left unmatched. This CDR3 is CASSPGQLNTGELFF. For the CDR3, the DNA is TGTGCCAGCAGCCCGGGACAGCTGAACACCGGGGAGCTGTTTTTT.

The CDR3 sequence: CASSIIAGGPDTQYF. DNA of the CDR3: TGTGCCAGCAGCATTATAGCGGGAGGGCCAGATACGCAGTATTTT. This chain joins TRBV13 and TRBJ2-3; 11 bases line up with TRBD2. The germline CDR1 and CDR2 sequences are PRHDT and FYEKMQ (reference sequence). The CDR3 is 15 amino acids. Losses at the gene ends were 5 bases for V and 4 bases for J; bases not matched to a gene: 5.

This chain connects TRBV11-2 to TRBJ1-1; D might be TRBD1 (5 bases). The CDR3 consists of 14 residues. V was trimmed by 4 bases and J by 5 bases, leaving 14 bases between them. Germline CDR1 SGHAT, CDR2 FQNNGV. DNA of the CDR3: TGTGCCAGCAGCTCTCAGGGCTCAACAACTGAAGCTTTCTTT. The encoded protein is CASSSQGSTTEAFF.

The rearrangement links TRBV7-2 to TRBJ2-5, with 7 bases identical to TRBD2. V shed 0 bases and J 2 bases; nucleotides not matched to a gene: 0. The CDR3 has 14 amino acids. Germline lookup yields CDR1 SGHTA and CDR2 FQGNSA. The DNA for the CDR3 is TGTGCCAGCAGCTTAGCGGGAGGGCAAGAGACCCAGTACTTC. This encodes CASSLAGGQETQYF. Variable domain in full (rest from reference TRBV7-2 and TRBJ2-5): GAGVSQSPSNKVTEKGKDVELRCDPISGHTALYWYRQSLGQGLEFLIYFQGNSAPDKSGLPSDRFSAERTGGSVSTLTIQRTQQEDSAVYLCASSLAGGQETQYFGPGTRLLVL.

The chain employs TRBV29-1 and TRBJ1-1; D ambiguous. The CDR3 extends over 11 amino acids. CDR1 is SQVTM, CDR2 ANQGSEA, per germline. V lost 5 bases and J 3 bases, leaving 7 bases between the germline ends. CDR3 sequence reads: CSVKRDTEAFF. CDR3 nucleotide sequence: TGCAGCGTTAAGCGGGACACTGAAGCTTTCTTT.

This sequence joins TRBV28 and TRBJ1-2; D unclear. CDR1 is MDHEN and CDR2 is SYDVKM in the germline V gene. V lost 7 bases to trimming and J lost 3 bases, with 12 bases between them. CDR3 length: 13 amino acids. The CDR3 here is CASIESRDYGYTF. Written as DNA, the CDR3 is TGTGCCAGCATCGAGAGTAGAGACTATGGCTACACCTTC.

The chain is built from TRBV21-1 and TRBJ2-7; the table assigns TRBD2, which was not confirmed against the DNA. TRBV21-1 is labeled a pseudogene. This CDR3 is 18 amino acids long. CDR3 sequence reads: CASSKGEGIGGIPYEQYF. CDR3 bases: TGTGCCAGCAGCAAAGGGGAGGGTATCGGGGGCATCCCCTACGAGCAGTACTTC.

This clone was seen just once. The chain combines TRBV23-1 with TRBJ1-1; D is ambiguous. TRBV23-1 is placed among ORFs of uncertain function. The V end lost 8 bases, the J end lost 3 bases, and 4 bases lay between the germline ends. The CDR3 totals 10 residues. CDR3 nucleotides: TGCGCCAGCGCGGACACTGAAGCTTTCTTT. Translation gives CASADTEAFF.

The chain has TRBV28 and TRBJ2-7; 11 bases line up with TRBD1. Looked up from germline, CDR1 is MDHEN and CDR2 is SYDVKM. This CDR3 has 14 residues. Trimming took 5 bases from V and 3 from J; bases not matched to a gene: 3. CDR3 DNA: TGTGCCAGCAGTACCGGGACAGGGGGCTACGAGCAGTACTTC. Its protein is CASSTGTGGYEQYF.

The chain has TRBV19 and TRBJ1-6, with D possibly matching TRBD1 (6 bases). CDR3 size: 16 residues. CDR1 and CDR2 (germline): LNHDA, SQIVND (reference sequence). The V gene lost 2 bases and the J gene lost 6 bases, with 14 bases spanning the gap. The CDR3 DNA reads as TGTGCCAGTAGTATAACTCCCGACAGGCGTAATTCACCCCTCCACTTT. Protein: CASSITPDRRNSPLHF. Drawing the rest from reference TRBV19 and TRBJ1-6, the complete variable domain is DGGITQSPKYLFRKEGQNVTLSCEQNLNHDAMYWYRQDPGQGLRLIYYSQIVNDFQKGDIAEGYSVSREKKESFPLTVTSAQKNPTAFYLCASSITPDRRNSPLHFGNGTRLTVT.

The chain couples TRBV30 to TRBJ2-3; 8 bases are shared with TRBD2. With 6 bases clipped from V and 7 bases from J, the junction kept 9 bases outside the gene matches. CDR1 and CDR2 (germline): GTSNPN, SVGIG (reference sequence). The CDR3 spans 13 residues. CDR3 coding DNA: TGTGCCTGCGGGGGGGCCTATTCATATACGCAGTATTTT. Translated, it gives CACGGAYSYTQYF.

The rearrangement uses TRBV6-5 and TRBJ1-2, with 7 bases that match TRBD1. Germline V gene data show CDR1 as MNHEY and CDR2 as SVGAGI. CDR3 length: 12 amino acids. The V segment lost 9 bases and the J segment 4 bases; nucleotides outside the gene matches: 5. The CDR3 DNA sequence: TGTGCCAGTAAGGGACAGTTCTATGGCTACACCTTC. It specifies CASKGQFYGYTF.

V usage is TRBV30 and J usage is TRBJ1-2; tentative D call: TRBD1 (6 bases). CDR1 and CDR2 from the germline V gene are GTSNPN and SVGIG (reference sequence). The CDR3 covers 14 residues. V shed 2 bases and J shed 3 bases, with 13 bases lying between them. CDR3 sequence: CAWSSVRGHYGYTF. CDR3 DNA: TGTGCCTGGAGTTCGGTCAGGGGACACTATGGCTACACCTTC. The whole variable domain, remainder taken from reference TRBV30 and TRBJ1-2, is SQTIHQWPATLVQPVGSPLSLECTVEGTSNPNLYWYRQAAGRGLQLLFYSVGIGQISSEVPQNLSASRPQDRQFILSSKKLLLSDSGFYLCAWSSVRGHYGYTFGSGTRLTVV.

This chain uses TRBV10-3 with TRBJ2-7, with D possibly TRBD1 on 6 matching bases. The V and J ends lost 5 bases and 4 bases respectively, with 9 bases between them. Germline CDR1 and CDR2: ENHRY and SYGVKD. The CDR3 runs to 12 residues. The CDR3 loop is CAISPRGYEQYF. The CDR3 bases are TGTGCCATCAGTCCCAGGGGTTACGAGCAGTACTTC.

The V call is TRBV6-5, the J call TRBJ1-1, with 8 bases lining up with TRBD1. Germline CDR1 is MNHEY and CDR2 is SVGAGI. The CDR3 spans 15 residues. J gave up 5 bases and V 4 bases, and 9 bases lay outside the gene matches. This CDR3 is CASSSPGQGRTEAFF. CDR3 bases: TGTGCCAGCAGTTCTCCCGGACAGGGAAGGACTGAAGCTTTCTTT.

The chain recombines TRBV6-1 with TRBJ1-2; TRBD1 agrees at 8 bases. The J segment lost 4 bases and the V segment lost 0 bases, leaving 4 bases of the junction unmatched. This CDR3 region has 15 residues. Germline V gene data show CDR1 as MNHNS and CDR2 as SASEGT. CDR3 nucleotide sequence: TGTGCCAGCAGTGAAGCCCCGGGACAGGCCTATGGCTACACCTTC. Its translation: CASSEAPGQAYGYTF.

The rearrangement joins TRBV10-3 to TRBJ2-3, with D hard to call. The CDR3 totals 14 residues. Germline lookup yields CDR1 ENHRY and CDR2 SYGVKD. Trimming cost V 7 bases and J 2 bases, with 13 bases left between them. The CDR3: CAIKALQLTDTQYF. The DNA of the CDR3 is TGTGCCATCAAGGCGCTACAGCTCACAGATACGCAGTATTTT.

This chain joins TRBV6-2 or TRBV6-3 and TRBJ2-7; D remains ambiguous. Trimming stripped 2 bases from V and 3 bases from J, with 8 bases between. Germline-derived CDR1 and CDR2 are MNHEY and SVGEGT. This CDR3 has 13 amino acids. The chain's CDR3 is CASSYSLNYEQYF. The CDR3 bases are TGTGCCAGCAGTTACAGCTTAAACTACGAGCAGTACTTC.

V usage is TRBV28 and J usage is TRBJ1-4, with D possibly matching TRBD1 (6 bases). The germline V gene has CDR1 MDHEN and CDR2 SYDVKM. V gave up 4 bases and J gave up 7 bases, with 16 bases separating them. The CDR3 loop spans 15 amino acids. CDR3 loop: CASSSYRRTVEKLFF. The CDR3 nucleotides read TGTGCCAGCAGTTCCTACAGGAGGACAGTTGAAAAACTGTTTTTT.

The V gene is TRBV7-6, the J gene TRBJ1-3; D is ambiguous. The CDR3 is 16 residues long. Trimming pared 5 bases from V and 0 bases from J, leaving 14 bases between. The germline V gene encodes CDR1 SGHVS and CDR2 FNYEAQ. CDR3 DNA sequence: TGTGCCAGCAGCCCCTCTGGAGTTCTCTCTGGAAACACCATATATTTT. Amino acid sequence: CASSPSGVLSGNTIYF.

This sequence joins TRBV6-6 and TRBJ1-3; a possible D gene is TRBD1 (6 bases). Per the germline V gene, CDR1 is MNHNY and CDR2 is SVGAGI (reference sequence). V was pared by 6 bases and J by 0 bases, with 15 bases between. CDR3 length: 16 residues. This CDR3 reads CASRISQGRSGNTIYF. CDR3 sequence (DNA): TGTGCCAGCAGAATTTCACAGGGACGCTCTGGAAACACCATATATTTT.

The chain recombines TRBV12-3 or TRBV12-4 with TRBJ1-1, with a possible D match to TRBD1 (5 bases). The CDR3 consists of 11 residues. Between the trimmed V and J ends, which lost 6 bases and 10 bases, there was a span of 12 bases. CDR3 sequence: CASSAGSGAFF. DNA of the CDR3: TGTGCCAGCAGCGCAGGGTCAGGAGCTTTCTTT.

The V call is TRBV11-3, the J call TRBJ2-1; TRBD2 agrees at 10 bases. Germline V lookup: CDR1 SGHNT, CDR2 YENEEA. V trimming: 5 bases; J trimming: 5 bases; junction bases outside the gene matches: 9. The CDR3 sequence is 16 residues long. DNA for the CDR3: TGTGCCAGCAGCCCCCGTCGAGCGGGGGGGCACAATGAGCAGTTCTTC. Translating gives CASSPRRAGGHNEQFF.

V is TRBV2 and J is TRBJ1-5; D perhaps matches TRBD1 (6 bases). Trimming left V 6 bases short and J 6 bases short, with 18 bases between. CDR3 length: 15 amino acids. Germline CDR1 reads SNHLY; CDR2 reads FYNNEI. CDR3: CASRGPGGAGQPQHF. The DNA for the CDR3 is TGTGCCAGCAGGGGCCCTGGGGGGGCAGGTCAGCCCCAGCATTTT.

This chain joins TRBV29-1 and TRBJ2-7, with 9 bases matching TRBD1. The CDR3 consists of 14 residues. Germline CDR1 reads SQVTM; CDR2 reads ANQGSEA. Unmatched junction bases numbered 10, after V lost 4 bases and J lost 6 bases. The CDR3: CSVADYDRGGEQYF. CDR3 DNA: TGCAGCGTTGCCGATTACGACAGGGGGGGCGAGCAGTACTTC.

The chain is built from TRBV10-3 and TRBJ1-1; TRBD1 is a possible D gene (5 bases). Germline V CDR1 and CDR2: ENHRY, SYGVKD. The CDR3 is made up of 14 amino acids. Trimming stripped 4 bases from V and 3 bases from J, with 12 bases between. The CDR3 coding sequence is TGTGCCATCAGTGTGCGCAGGGAGGACACTGAAGCTTTCTTT. Translated: CAISVRREDTEAFF.

J is TRBJ2-2 and V is TRBV25-1; D is possibly TRBD2 (6 bases). This CDR3 is built from 16 residues. From germline, CDR1 is MGHDK and CDR2 SYGVNS. Deletions cut 5 bases from V and 2 bases from J, with 15 bases between. CDR3 region: CASSPLPGDNTGELFF. CDR3 bases: TGTGCCAGCAGTCCCCTCCCGGGAGACAACACCGGGGAGCTGTTTTTT.

The table lists this clone with a few counts. The chain employs TRBV7-2 and TRBJ1-2, with 7 bases lining up with TRBD1. Trimming removed 1 base from V and 0 bases from J; junction bases left unmatched: 8. The CDR3 totals 17 residues. The V gene's germline CDR1 is SGHTA and CDR2 FQGNSA. As DNA, the CDR3 is TGTGCCAGCAGCTTAGTAGGTAAGGGGGCTTCTAACTATGGCTACACCTTC. Translated: CASSLVGKGASNYGYTF. The full variable domain, in which reference TRBV7-2 and TRBJ1-2 provide the parts outside the CDR3, is GAGVSQSPSNKVTEKGKDVELRCDPISGHTALYWYRQSLGQGLEFLIYFQGNSAPDKSGLPSDRFSAERTGGSVSTLTIQRTQQEDSAVYLCASSLVGKGASNYGYTFGSGTRLTVV.

The genes are TRBV5-6 and TRBJ1-1; 8 bases fit TRBD1. J lost 8 bases, V lost 3 bases, and 6 bases had no gene match. Germline values: CDR1 SGHDT, CDR2 YYEEEE. The CDR3 runs 13 residues. This CDR3 is CASSWTGSGEAFF. CDR3 nucleotide sequence: TGTGCCAGCAGCTGGACAGGGTCGGGAGAAGCTTTCTTT. The variable domain in full, completed from reference TRBV5-6 and TRBJ1-1, reads DAGVTQSPTHLIKTRGQQVTLRCSPKSGHDTVSWYQQALGQGPQFIFQYYEEEERQRGNFPDRFSGHQFPNYSSELNVNALLLGDSALYLCASSWTGSGEAFFGQGTRLTVV.